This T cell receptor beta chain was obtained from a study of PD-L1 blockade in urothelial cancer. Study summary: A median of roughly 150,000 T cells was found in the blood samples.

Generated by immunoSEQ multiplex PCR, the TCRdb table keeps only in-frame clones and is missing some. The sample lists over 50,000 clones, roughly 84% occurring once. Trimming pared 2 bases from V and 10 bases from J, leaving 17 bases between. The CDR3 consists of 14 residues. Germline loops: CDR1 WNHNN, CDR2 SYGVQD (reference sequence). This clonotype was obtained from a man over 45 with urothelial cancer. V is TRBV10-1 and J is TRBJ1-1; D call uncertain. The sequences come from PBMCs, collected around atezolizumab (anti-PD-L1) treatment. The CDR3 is CASSERRVLGRAFF. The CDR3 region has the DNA TGCGCCAGCAGTGAGCGACGTGTGCTGGGGAGAGCTTTCTTT.